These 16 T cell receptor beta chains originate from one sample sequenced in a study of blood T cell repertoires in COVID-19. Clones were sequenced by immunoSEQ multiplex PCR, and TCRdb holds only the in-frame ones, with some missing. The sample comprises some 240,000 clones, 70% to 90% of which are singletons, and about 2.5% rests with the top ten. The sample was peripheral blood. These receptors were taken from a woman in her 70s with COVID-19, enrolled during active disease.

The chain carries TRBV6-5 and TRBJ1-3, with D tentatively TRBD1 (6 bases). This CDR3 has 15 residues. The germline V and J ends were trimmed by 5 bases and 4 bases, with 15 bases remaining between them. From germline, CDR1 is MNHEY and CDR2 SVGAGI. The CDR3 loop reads CASSIPGQFGNTIYF. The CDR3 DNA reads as TGTGCCAGCAGTATCCCCGGACAGTTCGGAAACACCATATATTTT.

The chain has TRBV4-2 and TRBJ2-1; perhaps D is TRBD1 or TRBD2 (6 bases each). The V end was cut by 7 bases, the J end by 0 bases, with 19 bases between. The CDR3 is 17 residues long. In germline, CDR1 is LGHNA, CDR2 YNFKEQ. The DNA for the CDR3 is TGTGCCAGCACCGGGGGAAGGGGGTTGAGCTCCTACAATGAGCAGTTCTTC. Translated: CASTGGRGLSSYNEQFF.

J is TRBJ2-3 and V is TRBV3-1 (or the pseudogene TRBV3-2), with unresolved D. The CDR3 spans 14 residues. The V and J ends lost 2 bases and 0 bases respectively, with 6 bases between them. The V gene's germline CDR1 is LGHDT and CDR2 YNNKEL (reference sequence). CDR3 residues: CASSQTDSTDTQYF. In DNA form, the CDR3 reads TGTGCCAGCAGCCAAACAGATAGCACAGATACGCAGTATTTT.

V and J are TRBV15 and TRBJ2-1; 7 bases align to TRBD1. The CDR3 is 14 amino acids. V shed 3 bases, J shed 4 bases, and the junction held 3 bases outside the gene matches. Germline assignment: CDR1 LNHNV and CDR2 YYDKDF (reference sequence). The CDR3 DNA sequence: TGTGCCACCAGCAGTGGGACAGTATACAATGAGCAGTTCTTC. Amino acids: CATSSGTVYNEQFF.

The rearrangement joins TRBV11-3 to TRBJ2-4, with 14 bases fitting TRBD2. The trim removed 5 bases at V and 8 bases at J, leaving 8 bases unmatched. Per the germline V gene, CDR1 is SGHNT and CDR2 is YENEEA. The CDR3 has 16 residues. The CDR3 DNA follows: TGTGCCAGCAGCCCTCGGACTAGCGGGGGGTCGGACATTCAGTACTTC. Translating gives CASSPRTSGGSDIQYF. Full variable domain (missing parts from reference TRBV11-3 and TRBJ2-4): EAGVVQSPRYKIIEKKQPVAFWCNPISGHNTLYWYLQNLGQGPELLIRYENEEAVDDSQLPKDRFSAERLKGVDSTLKIQPAELGDSAVYLCASSPRTSGGSDIQYFGAGTRLSVL.

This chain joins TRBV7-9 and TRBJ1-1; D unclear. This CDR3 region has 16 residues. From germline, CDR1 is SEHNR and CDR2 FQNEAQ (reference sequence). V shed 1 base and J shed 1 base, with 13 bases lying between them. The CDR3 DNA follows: TGTGCCAGCAGCTTAGGTGGTAATAGGAGGAACACTGAAGCTTTCTTT. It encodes CASSLGGNRRNTEAFF.

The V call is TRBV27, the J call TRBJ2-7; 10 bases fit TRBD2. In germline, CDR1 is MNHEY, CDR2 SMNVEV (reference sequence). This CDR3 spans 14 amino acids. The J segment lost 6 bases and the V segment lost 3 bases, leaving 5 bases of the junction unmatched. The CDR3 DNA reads TGTGCCAGCAGTTTGCTAGCGGGAGTAAGCGAGCAGTACTTC. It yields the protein CASSLLAGVSEQYF.

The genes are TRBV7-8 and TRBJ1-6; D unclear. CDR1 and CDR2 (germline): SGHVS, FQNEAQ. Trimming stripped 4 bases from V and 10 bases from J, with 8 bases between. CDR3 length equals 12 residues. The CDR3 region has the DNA TGTGCCAGCAGCTATACGGGGTCACCCCTCCACTTT. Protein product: CASSYTGSPLHF.

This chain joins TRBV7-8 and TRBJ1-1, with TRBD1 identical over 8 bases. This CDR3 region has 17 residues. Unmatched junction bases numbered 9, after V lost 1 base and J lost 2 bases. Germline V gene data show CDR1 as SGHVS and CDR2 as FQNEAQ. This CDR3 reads CASSLEWDRTINTEAFF. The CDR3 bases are TGTGCCAGCAGCTTAGAATGGGACAGGACAATCAACACTGAAGCTTTCTTT.

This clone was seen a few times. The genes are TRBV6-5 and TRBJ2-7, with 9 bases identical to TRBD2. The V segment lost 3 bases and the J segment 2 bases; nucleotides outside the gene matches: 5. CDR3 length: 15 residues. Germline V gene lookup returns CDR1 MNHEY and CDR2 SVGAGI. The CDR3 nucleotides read TGTGCCAGCAGTTATCGGCGGGAGGGGACCTACGAGCAGTACTTC. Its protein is CASSYRREGTYEQYF.

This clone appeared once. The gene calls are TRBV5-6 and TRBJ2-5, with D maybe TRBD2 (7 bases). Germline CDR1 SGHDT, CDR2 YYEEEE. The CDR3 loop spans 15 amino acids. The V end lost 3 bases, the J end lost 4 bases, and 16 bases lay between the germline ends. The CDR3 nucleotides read TGTGCCAGCAGCTCCGAGGGGGGGCCCGGAGAGACCCAGTACTTC. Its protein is CASSSEGGPGETQYF.

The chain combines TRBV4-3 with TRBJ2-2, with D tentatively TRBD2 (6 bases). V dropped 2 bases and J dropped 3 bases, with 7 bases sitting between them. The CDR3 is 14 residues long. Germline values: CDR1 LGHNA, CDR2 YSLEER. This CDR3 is CASSQIADTGELFF. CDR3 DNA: TGCGCCAGCAGCCAAATAGCGGACACCGGGGAGCTGTTTTTT.

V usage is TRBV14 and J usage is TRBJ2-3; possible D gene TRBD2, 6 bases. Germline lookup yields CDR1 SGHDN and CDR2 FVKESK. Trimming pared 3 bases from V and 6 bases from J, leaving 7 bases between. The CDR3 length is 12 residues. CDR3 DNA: TGTGCCAGCAGCCATCTAGCGGATACGCAGTATTTT. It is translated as CASSHLADTQYF.

In DNA, the CDR3 is TGCGCCAGCAGCCCCGGACAGGGCGGTAGCAATCAGCCCCAGCATTTT. As protein: CASSPGQGGSNQPQHF. This rearrangement joins TRBV5-1 to TRBJ1-5, with TRBD1 matching over 8 bases. Trimming at V came to 4 bases and at J to 0 bases, leaving 6 bases not matched to a gene. This CDR3 comprises 16 residues. The germline V gene encodes CDR1 SGHRS and CDR2 YFSETQ.

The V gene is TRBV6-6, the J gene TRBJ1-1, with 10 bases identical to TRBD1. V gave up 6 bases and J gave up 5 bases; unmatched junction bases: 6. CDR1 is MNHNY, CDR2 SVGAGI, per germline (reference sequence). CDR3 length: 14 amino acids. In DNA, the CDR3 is TGTGCCAGCAGGTTAGACAGGGGGCTTACTGAAGCTTTCTTT. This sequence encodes CASRLDRGLTEAFF.

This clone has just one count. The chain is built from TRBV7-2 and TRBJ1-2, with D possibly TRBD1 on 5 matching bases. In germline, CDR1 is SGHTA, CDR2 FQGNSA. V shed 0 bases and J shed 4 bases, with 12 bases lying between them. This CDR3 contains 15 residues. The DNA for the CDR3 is TGTGCCAGCAGCTTAGCCCCAGGGAGGGCCTATGGCTACACCTTC. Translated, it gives CASSLAPGRAYGYTF.